This T cell receptor beta chain stems from a study of shared clonotypes between healthy human individuals. Study in general: Sampling drew on donors who were a couple of women and a few men aged 18 to 49.

Nashville, Tennessee was home to all donors, each a Caucasian adult. For genomic DNA, unsorted samples relied on tens of millions of PBMCs. Germline V gene data show CDR1 as SGHAT and CDR2 as FQNNGV. The CDR3 length is 14 residues. The trim removed 2 bases at V and 5 bases at J, leaving 5 bases unmatched. The authors sequenced unsorted PBMC DNA on ten immunoSEQ deep assay plates. Only in-frame clones appear in the TCRdb table, and some are missing; sequencing was by immunoSEQ multiplex PCR. The repertoire includes 450,000 to 500,000 clones, about 78% of them detected once, and around 11% sits in the top ten.

Sequencing used PBMCs. The rearrangement links TRBV11-2 to TRBJ2-5; 7 bases are shared with TRBD2. This TCR came from a woman aged 40 to 50 in good health. Some clones in this sample may be carry-over from other donors' samples. CDR3 sequence reads: CASSLSAGRETQYF. In nucleotides, the CDR3 is TGTGCCAGCAGCTTATCAGCGGGGAGGGAGACCCAGTACTTC.